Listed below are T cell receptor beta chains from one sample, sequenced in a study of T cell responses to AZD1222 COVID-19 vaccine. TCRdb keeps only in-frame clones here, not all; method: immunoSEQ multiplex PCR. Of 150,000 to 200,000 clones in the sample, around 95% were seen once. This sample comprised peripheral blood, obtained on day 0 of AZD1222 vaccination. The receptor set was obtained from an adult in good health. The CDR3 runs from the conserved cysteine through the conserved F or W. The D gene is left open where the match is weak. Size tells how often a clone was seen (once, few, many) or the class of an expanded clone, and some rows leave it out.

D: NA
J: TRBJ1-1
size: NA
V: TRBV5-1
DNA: TGCGCCAGCAGCTCCCCCTCAAACATGAACACTGAAGCTTTCTTT
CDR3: CASSSPSNMNTEAFF

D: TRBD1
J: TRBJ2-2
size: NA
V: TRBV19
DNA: TGTGCCAGTAGTTTTACAACAGGGGGCACCGGGGAGCTGTTTTTT
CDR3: CASSFTTGGTGELFF

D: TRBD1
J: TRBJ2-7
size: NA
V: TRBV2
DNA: TGTGCCAGCAGGGAGACCGGGACAGCGTACTTC
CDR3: CASRETGTAYF

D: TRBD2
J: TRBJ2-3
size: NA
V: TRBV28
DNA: TGTGCCAGCACTACTAGCGAGGGCACAGATACGCAGTATTTT
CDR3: CASTTSEGTDTQYF

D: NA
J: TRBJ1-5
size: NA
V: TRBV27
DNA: TGTGCCAGCAGTTTAAAGTCCTTCCCTTACAGGGACGGCGGCAATCAGCCCCAGCATTTT
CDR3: CASSLKSFPYRDGGNQPQHF

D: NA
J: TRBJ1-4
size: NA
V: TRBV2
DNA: TGTGCCAGCAGCCTAGGGGGGGTAAAACTGTTTTTT
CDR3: CASSLGGVKLFF

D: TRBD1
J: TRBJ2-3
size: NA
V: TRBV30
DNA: TGTGCCTGGAGTTGGGACAGGGGGCGATATACGCAGTATTTT
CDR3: CAWSWDRGRYTQYF

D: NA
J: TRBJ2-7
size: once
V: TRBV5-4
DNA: TGTGCCAGCAGCAGTGGCCTAGACGATGCCTACGAGCAGTACTTC
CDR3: CASSSGLDDAYEQYF

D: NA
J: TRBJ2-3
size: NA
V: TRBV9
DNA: TGTGCCAGCAGTCCTCAGGCGGGGAGCACAGATACGCAGTATTTT
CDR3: CASSPQAGSTDTQYF

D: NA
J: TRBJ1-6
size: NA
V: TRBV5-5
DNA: TGTGCCAGCAGCTTGGCCCGACGGAATTCACCCCTCCACTTT
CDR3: CASSLARRNSPLHF

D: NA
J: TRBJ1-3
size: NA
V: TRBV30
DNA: TGTGCCGGCAGAGGCAGACCAAGCTCTGGAAACACCATATATTTT
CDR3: CAGRGRPSSGNTIYF

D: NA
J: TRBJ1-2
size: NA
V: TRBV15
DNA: TGTGCCACCAGCAGAGATACGGGAGGTAACTATGGCTACACCTTC
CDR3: CATSRDTGGNYGYTF

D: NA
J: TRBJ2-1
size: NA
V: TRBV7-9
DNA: TGTGCCAGCAGCGGTGGACTGAACAATGAGCAGTTCTTC
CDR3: CASSGGLNNEQFF

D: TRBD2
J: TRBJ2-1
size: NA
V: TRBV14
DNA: TGTGCCAGCAGCCACCGCCCGGGACTAGCGGGAGGGGCCTCCTACAATGAGCAGTTCTTC
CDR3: CASSHRPGLAGGASYNEQFF

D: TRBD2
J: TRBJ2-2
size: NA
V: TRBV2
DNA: TGTGCCAGCAGACCGGGACTAGCGGGAGGTGGGGGGGTAACCGGGGAGCTGTTTTTT
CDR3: CASRPGLAGGGGVTGELFF

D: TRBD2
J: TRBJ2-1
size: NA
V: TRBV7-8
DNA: TGTGCCAGCAGTTCCACTCCCCTAGCGGGAGTCAATGAGCAGTTCTTC
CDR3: CASSSTPLAGVNEQFF

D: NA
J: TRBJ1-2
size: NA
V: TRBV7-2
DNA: TGTGCCAGCAGCTTAGAGGGTGGGGGCTATGGCTACACCTTC
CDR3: CASSLEGGGYGYTF

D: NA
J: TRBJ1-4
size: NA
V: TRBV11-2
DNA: TGTGCCAGCAGCCCCCTGGGGGAAAAACTGTTTTTT
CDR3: CASSPLGEKLFF

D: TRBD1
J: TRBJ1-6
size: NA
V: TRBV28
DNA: TGTGCCAGCAAGTCCGGGACAGTCTATAATTCACCCCTCCACTTT
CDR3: CASKSGTVYNSPLHF

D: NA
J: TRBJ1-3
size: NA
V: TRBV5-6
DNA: TGTGCCAGCAGCTTGAGAGGGCATTCAAACACCATATATTTT
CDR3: CASSLRGHSNTIYF

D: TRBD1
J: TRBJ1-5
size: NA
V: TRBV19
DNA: TGTGCCAGTAAACAGGCTTTACAGGGGCGGAACAATCAGCCCCAGCATTTT
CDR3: CASKQALQGRNNQPQHF

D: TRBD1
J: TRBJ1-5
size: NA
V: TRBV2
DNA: TGTGCCAGCAGTGGCGGATTCTCCCTTAAGGACAGGTCCATGGAGGGTATGGCCCAGCATTTT
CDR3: CASSGGFSLKDRSMEGMAQHF

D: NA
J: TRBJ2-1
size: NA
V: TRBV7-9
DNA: TGTGCCAGCAGCCGTGGGACGAGGCGGGATTTGGTTTCAAATGAGCAGTTCTTC
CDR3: CASSRGTRRDLVSNEQFF

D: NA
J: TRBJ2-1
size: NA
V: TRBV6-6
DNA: TGTGCCAGCAGTTACGGGCGGGCCCCCGGGAATGAGCAGTTCTTC
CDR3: CASSYGRAPGNEQFF